The 5 T cell receptor beta chains listed next were all sequenced from one sample in a study of T cell repertoires in cytomegalovirus infection. TCRdb itself ran the reads through MiXCR, one entry per CDR3 protein. This sample carries over 300,000 distinct CDR3 sequences, about a sixth of them seen once, and the ten largest clones take more than 10%. Sample: PBMCs. The receptor set was obtained from a human donor in good health (CMV status not recorded). Some clones in this sample may be carry-over from other donors' samples.

This rearrangement joins TRBV27 to TRBJ2-6, with a possible D match to TRBD1 (5 bases). V lost 6 bases, J lost 4 bases, and 13 bases lay in between. The CDR3 contains 15 residues. Germline CDR1 and CDR2: MNHEY and SMNVEV (reference sequence). The CDR3 nucleotides read TGTGCCAGCAGACGAGTAGGGGCCGGGGCCAACGTCCTGACTTTC. Its protein product is CASRRVGAGANVLTF.

Concerning this clonotype: This may be a read error: a much more frequent sequence differs by one nucleotide. V gene TRBV7-6 combines with J gene TRBJ2-3, with 10 bases lining up with TRBD2. Trimming at V came to 1 base and at J to 5 bases, leaving 3 bases not matched to a gene. The CDR3 sequence is 15 residues long. Germline CDR1 SGHVS, CDR2 FNYEAQ. The CDR3 coding sequence is TGTGCCAGCAGCTTAGAAAGCGGGGGGGTAGATACGCAGTATTTT. This translates into CASSLESGGVDTQYF.

This chain links TRBV29-1 with TRBJ2-3, with TRBD2 identical over 11 bases. The germline gives CDR1 SQVTM, CDR2 ANQGSEA. CDR3 length equals 16 residues. V trimming: 6 bases; J trimming: 6 bases; junction bases outside the gene matches: 14. The CDR3 DNA sequence: TGCAGCGTATCTAAATCTACTAGCGGGGGAAGGGATACGCAGTATTTT. Its protein product is CSVSKSTSGGRDTQYF.

This clonotype was seen more than once but under ten times. V gene TRBV14 combines with J gene TRBJ2-7; D unresolved. The CDR3 has 15 amino acids. The V gene lost 0 bases and the J gene lost 5 bases, with 14 bases spanning the gap. CDR1 and CDR2 (germline): SGHDN, FVKESK. The CDR3 protein is CASSQDWTAVNEQYF. In DNA form, the CDR3 reads TGTGCCAGCAGCCAAGACTGGACGGCTGTTAACGAGCAGTACTTC.

The chain carries TRBV2 and TRBJ1-1; D is unclear. The V end was cut by 1 base, the J end by 4 bases, with 7 bases between. The CDR3 totals 13 residues. Germline V CDR1 and CDR2: SNHLY, FYNNEI. CDR3 amino acids: CASSEVPSTEAFF. Here the CDR3 DNA reads TGTGCCAGCAGTGAAGTCCCTTCCACTGAAGCTTTCTTT.